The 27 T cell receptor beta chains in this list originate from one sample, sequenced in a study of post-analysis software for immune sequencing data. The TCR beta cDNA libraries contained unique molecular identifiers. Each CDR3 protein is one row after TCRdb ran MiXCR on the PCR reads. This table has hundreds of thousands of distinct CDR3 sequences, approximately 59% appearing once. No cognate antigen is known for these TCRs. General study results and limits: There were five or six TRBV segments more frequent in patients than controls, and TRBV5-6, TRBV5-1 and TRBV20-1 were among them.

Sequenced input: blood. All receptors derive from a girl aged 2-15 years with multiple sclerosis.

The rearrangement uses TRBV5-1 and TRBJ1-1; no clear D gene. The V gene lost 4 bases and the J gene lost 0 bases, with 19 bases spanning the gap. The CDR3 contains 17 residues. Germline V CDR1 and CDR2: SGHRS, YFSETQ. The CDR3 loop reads CASSGGSPAPLNTEAFF. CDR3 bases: TGCGCCAGCAGCGGCGGCAGTCCAGCCCCGTTGAACACTGAAGCTTTCTTT.

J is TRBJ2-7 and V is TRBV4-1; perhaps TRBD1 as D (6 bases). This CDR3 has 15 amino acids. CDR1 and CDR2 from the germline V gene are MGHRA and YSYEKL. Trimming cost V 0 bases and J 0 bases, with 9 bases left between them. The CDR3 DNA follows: TGCGCCAGCAGCCAAGAACCAGGGGACTCCTACGAGCAGTACTTC. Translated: CASSQEPGDSYEQYF.

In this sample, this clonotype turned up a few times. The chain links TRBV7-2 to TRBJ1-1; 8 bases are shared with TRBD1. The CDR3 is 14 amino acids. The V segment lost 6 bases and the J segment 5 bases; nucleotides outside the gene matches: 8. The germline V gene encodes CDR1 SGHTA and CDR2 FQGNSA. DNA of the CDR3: TGTGCCAGCAGTCGCGACAGGGGTCGGACTGAAGCTTTCTTT. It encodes CASSRDRGRTEAFF.

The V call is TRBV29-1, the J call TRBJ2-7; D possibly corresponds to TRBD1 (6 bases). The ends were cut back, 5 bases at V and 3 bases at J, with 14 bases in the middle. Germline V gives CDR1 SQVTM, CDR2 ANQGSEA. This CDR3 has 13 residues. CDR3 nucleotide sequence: TGCAGCGTTTGCTGTCCCAGGGGCTACGAGCAGTACTTC. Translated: CSVCCPRGYEQYF.

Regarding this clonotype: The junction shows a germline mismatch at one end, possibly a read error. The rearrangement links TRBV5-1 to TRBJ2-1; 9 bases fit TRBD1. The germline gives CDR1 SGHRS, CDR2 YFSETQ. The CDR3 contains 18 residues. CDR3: CASHRLWDSGQGYNEQFF. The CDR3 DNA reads TGCGCCAGCCACAGGTTATGGGACTCGGGACAGGGCTACAACGAGCAGTTCTTC.

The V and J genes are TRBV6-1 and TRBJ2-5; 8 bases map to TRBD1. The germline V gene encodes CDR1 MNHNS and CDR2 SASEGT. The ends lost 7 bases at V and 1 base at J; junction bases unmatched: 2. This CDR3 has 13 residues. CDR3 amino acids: CASTGTGQETQYF. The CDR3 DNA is TGTGCCAGCACCGGGACAGGCCAAGAGACCCAGTACTTC.

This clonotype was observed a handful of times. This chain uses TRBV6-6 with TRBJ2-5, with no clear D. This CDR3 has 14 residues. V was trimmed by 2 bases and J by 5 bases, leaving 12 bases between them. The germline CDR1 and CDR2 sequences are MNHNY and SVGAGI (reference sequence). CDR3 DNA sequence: TGTGCCAGCAGTTACGAGTCTGCTTGGGAGACCCAGTACTTC. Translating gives CASSYESAWETQYF.

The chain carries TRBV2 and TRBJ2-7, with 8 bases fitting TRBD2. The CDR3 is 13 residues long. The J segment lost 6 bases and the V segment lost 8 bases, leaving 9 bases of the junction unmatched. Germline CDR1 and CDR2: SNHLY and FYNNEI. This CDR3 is CASQSGLASEQYF. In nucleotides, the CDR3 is TGTGCCAGCCAATCAGGACTAGCCTCCGAGCAGTACTTC.

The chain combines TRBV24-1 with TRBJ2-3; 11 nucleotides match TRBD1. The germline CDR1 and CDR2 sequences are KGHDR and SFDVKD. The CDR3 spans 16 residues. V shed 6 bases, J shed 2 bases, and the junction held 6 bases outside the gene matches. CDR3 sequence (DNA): TGTGCCACCAGTTCCCCGGGACAGGGGGTCACAGATACGCAGTATTTT. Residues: CATSSPGQGVTDTQYF.

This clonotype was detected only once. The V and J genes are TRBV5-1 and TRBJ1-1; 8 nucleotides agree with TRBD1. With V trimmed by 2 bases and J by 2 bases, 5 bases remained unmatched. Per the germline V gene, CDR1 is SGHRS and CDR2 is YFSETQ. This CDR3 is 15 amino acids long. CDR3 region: CASSLLTGGNTEAFF. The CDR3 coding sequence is TGCGCCAGCAGCTTACTAACAGGGGGAAACACTGAAGCTTTCTTT. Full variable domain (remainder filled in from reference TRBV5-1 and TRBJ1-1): KAGVTQTPRYLIKTRGQQVTLSCSPISGHRSVSWYQQTPGQGLQFLFEYFSETQRNKGNFPGRFSGRQFSNSRSEMNVSTLELGDSALYLCASSLLTGGNTEAFFGQGTRLTVV.

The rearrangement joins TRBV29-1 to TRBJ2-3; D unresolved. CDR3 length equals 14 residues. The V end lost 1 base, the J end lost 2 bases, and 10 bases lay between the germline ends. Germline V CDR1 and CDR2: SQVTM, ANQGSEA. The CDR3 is CSVEGSASTDTQYF. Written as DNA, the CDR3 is TGCAGCGTTGAAGGGTCAGCTTCCACAGATACGCAGTATTTT.

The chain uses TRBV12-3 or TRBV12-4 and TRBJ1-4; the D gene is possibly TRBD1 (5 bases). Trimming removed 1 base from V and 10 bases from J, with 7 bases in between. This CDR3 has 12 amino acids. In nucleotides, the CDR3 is TGTGCCAGCAGTTTAGGGGACCCAAAACTGTTTTTT. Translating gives CASSLGDPKLFF.

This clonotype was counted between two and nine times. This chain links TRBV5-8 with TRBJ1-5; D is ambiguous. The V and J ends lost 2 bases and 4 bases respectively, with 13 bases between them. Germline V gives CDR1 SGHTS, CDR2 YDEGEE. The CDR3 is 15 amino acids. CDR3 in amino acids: CASSLRDGMNQPQHF. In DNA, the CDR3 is TGTGCCAGCAGCTTAAGAGACGGGATGAATCAGCCCCAGCATTTT.

CDR3: CSVVRPGGGTEAFF. Written as DNA, the CDR3 is TGCAGCGTTGTGAGGCCGGGGGGGGGCACTGAAGCTTTCTTT. The genes are TRBV29-1 and TRBJ1-1; D perhaps matches TRBD1 (5 bases). V dropped 4 bases and J dropped 4 bases, with 16 bases sitting between them. CDR3 length: 14 amino acids. Per germline, CDR1 SQVTM and CDR2 ANQGSEA.

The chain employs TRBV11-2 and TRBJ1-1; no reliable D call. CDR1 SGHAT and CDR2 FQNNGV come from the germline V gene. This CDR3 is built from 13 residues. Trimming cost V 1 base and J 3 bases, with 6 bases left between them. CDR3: CASSLGEYTEAFF. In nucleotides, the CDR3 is TGTGCCAGCAGCTTAGGGGAGTACACTGAAGCTTTCTTT.

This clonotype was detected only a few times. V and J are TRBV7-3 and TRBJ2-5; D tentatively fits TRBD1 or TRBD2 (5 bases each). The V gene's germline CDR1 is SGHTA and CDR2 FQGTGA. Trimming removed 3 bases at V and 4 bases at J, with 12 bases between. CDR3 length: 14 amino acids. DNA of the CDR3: TGTGCCAGCAGCTTGGGGGTTGGCGCAGAGACCCAGTACTTC. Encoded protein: CASSLGVGAETQYF.

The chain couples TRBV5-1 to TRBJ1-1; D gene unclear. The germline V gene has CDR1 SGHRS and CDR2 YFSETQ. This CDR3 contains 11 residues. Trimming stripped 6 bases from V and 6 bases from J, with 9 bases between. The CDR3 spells CASTLGPEAFF. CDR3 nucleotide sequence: TGCGCCAGCACGCTGGGCCCTGAAGCTTTCTTT.

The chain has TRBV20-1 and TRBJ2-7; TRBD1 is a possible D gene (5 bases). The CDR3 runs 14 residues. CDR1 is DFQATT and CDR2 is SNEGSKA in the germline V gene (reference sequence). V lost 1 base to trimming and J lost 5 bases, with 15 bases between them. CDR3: CSARGPRDEDEQYF. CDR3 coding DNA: TGCAGTGCTAGAGGCCCCAGGGATGAGGACGAGCAGTACTTC.

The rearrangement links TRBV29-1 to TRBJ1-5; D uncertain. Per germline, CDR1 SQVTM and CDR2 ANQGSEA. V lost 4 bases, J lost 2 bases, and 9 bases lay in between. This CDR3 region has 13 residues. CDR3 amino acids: CSVGNGGNQPQHF. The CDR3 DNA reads TGCAGCGTTGGGAATGGGGGCAATCAGCCCCAGCATTTT.

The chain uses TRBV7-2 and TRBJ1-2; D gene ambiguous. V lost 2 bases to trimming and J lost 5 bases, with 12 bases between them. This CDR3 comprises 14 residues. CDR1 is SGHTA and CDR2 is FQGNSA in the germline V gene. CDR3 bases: TGTACCAGCAGCTTAAGGACTGGGAGATATGGCTACACCTTC. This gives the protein CTSSLRTGRYGYTF.

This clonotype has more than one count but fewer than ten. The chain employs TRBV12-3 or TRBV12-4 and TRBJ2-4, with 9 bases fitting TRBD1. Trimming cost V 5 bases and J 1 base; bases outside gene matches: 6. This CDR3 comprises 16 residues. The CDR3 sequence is CASSGTGRVAKNIQYF. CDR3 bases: TGTGCCAGCAGTGGGACAGGGCGCGTGGCCAAAAACATTCAGTACTTC.

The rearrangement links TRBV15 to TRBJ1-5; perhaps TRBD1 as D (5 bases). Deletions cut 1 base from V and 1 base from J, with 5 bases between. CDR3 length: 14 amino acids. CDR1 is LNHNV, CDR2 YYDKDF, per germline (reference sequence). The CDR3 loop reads CATSRGGSNQPQHF. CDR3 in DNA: TGTGCCACCAGCAGAGGGGGGAGCAATCAGCCCCAGCATTTT. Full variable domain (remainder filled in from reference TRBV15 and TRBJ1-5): DAMVIQNPRYQVTQFGKPVTLSCSQTLNHNVMYWYQQKSSQAPKLLFHYYDKDFNNEADTPDNFQSRRPNTSFCFLDIRSPGLGDTAMYLCATSRGGSNQPQHFGDGTRLSIL.

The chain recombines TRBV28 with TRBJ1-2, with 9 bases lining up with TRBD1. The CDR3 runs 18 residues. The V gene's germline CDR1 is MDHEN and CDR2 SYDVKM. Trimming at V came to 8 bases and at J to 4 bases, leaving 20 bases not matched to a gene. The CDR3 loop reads CASCPPPGQGYFRYGYTF. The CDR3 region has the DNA TGTGCCAGCTGCCCCCCGCCGGGACAGGGATACTTTCGCTATGGCTACACCTTC.

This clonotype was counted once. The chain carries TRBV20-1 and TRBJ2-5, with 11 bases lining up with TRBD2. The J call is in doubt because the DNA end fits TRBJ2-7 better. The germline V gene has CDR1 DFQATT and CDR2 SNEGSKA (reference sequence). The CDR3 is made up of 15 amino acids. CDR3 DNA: TGCAGTGCTAGTGTTGAGACTAGCGGGGTTTACGAGCAGTACTTC. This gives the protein CSASVETSGVYEQYF.

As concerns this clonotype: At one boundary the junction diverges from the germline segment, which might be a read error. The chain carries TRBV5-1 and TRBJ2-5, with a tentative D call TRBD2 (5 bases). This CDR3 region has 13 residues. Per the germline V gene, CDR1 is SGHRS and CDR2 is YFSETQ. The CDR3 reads CASSLSSGKTQYF. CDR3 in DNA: TGTGCCAGCAGCTTGTCGAGCGGAAAGACCCAGTACTTC. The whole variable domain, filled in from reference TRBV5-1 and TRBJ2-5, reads KAGVTQTPRYLIKTRGQQVTLSCSPISGHRSVSWYQQTPGQGLQFLFEYFSETQRNKGNFPGRFSGRQFSNSRSEMNVSTLELGDSALYLCASSLSSGKTQYFGPGTRLLVL.

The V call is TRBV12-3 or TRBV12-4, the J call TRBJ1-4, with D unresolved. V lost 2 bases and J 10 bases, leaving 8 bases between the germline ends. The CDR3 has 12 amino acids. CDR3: CASSLRARKLFF. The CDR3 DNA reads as TGTGCCAGCAGTTTAAGGGCGAGAAAACTGTTTTTT.

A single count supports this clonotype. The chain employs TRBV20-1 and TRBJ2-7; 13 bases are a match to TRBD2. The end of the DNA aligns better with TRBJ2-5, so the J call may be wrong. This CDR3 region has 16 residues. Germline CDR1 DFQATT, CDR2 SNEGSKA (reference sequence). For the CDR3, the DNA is TGCAGTGCTAGAGAAACTAGCGGGAGGGCCGCGGGGACCCAGTACTTC. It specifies CSARETSGRAAGTQYF.